This T cell receptor (beta chain) was retrieved from a study of cytomegalovirus exposure and HLA in healthy donors. Comments on this clone: Its target is not known.

General study points: Cytomegalovirus-associated TCR beta chains were listed, numbering under 200.

Researchers ran the PCR with 60 Vbeta and 13 Jbeta primers. This table comes from immunoSEQ multiplex PCR, and its TCRdb copy is limited to in-frame clones, with some not included. Here the sample spans 150,000 or so clones, around 84% being singletons. The TCR comes from a woman in her thirties or forties in good health and CMV-seronegative. The specimen sequenced was PBMCs.

The CDR3, as DNA: TGTGCCAGCAGCTTAGAAAGGACTCGCTCTAAAACCTACGAGCAGTACTTC. Translated: CASSLERTRSKTYEQYF. The rearrangement uses TRBV11-2 and TRBJ2-7; D is possibly TRBD2 (5 bases). CDR1 and CDR2 (germline): SGHAT, FQNNGV. Trimming left V 0 bases short and J 2 bases short, with 17 bases between. The length of the CDR3 is 17 residues. Based on the CDR3 plus reference TRBV11-2 and TRBJ2-7, the full variable domain is EAGVAQSPRYKIIEKRQSVAFWCNPISGHATLYWYQQILGQGPKLLIQFQNNGVVDDSQLPKDRFSAERLKGVDSTLKIQPAKLEDSAVYLCASSLERTRSKTYEQYFGPGTRLTVT.